The rows below give T cell receptor beta chains drawn from one sample of a study of blood T cells in healthy people across ages. TCRdb reprocessed the 5' RACE reads with MiXCR, giving one entry per CDR3 protein. Of over 500,000 distinct CDR3 sequences in the sample, about 29% were seen once. This same sample was also part of a study on T cells of mothers and their children.

The sample consisted of blood. These receptor sequences come from a boy younger than 10 in good health. Each CDR3 is given with its conserved first and last residue. Each record gives: D gene, clone size, J gene, V gene, CDR3 protein, CDR3 DNA. D genes are given only for firm matches. Size values are once, few and many counts, or a class for expanded clones, and some rows have none.

d_call: NA
clone_size: NA
j_call: TRBJ2-5
v_call: TRBV20-1
cdr3_aa: CSAEPGLKEQYF
cdr3_nt: TGCAGTGCTGAACCGGGCCTCAAGGAGCAGTACTTC

d_call: TRBD1
clone_size: NA
j_call: TRBJ2-4
v_call: TRBV3-1
cdr3_aa: CASSQYRGVKNIQYF
cdr3_nt: TGTGCCAGCAGCCAGTACAGGGGTGTCAAAAACATTCAGTACTTC

d_call: NA
clone_size: NA
j_call: TRBJ1-4
v_call: TRBV4-1
cdr3_aa: CASSQVGATNEKLFF
cdr3_nt: TGCGCCAGCAGCCAAGTTGGGGCAACTAATGAAAAACTGTTTTTT

d_call: TRBD2
clone_size: NA
j_call: TRBJ2-1
v_call: TRBV7-8
cdr3_aa: CASSVTSGGTNEQFF
cdr3_nt: TGTGCCAGCAGCGTGACTAGCGGGGGTACCAATGAGCAGTTCTTC

d_call: NA
clone_size: NA
j_call: TRBJ1-2
v_call: TRBV30
cdr3_aa: CAWSPGSANYGYTF
cdr3_nt: TGTGCCTGGAGTCCGGGATCAGCTAACTATGGCTACACCTTC

d_call: TRBD2
clone_size: NA
j_call: TRBJ2-2
v_call: TRBV4-1
cdr3_aa: CASSQGELAGGPGTGELFF
cdr3_nt: TGCGCCAGCAGCCAAGGCGAACTAGCGGGGGGGCCGGGCACCGGGGAGCTGTTTTTT

d_call: TRBD2
clone_size: few
j_call: TRBJ2-7
v_call: TRBV7-8
cdr3_aa: CASSLGQGRTSGKSFYEQYF
cdr3_nt: TGTGCCAGCAGCTTAGGGCAGGGAAGGACTAGCGGGAAATCCTTCTACGAGCAGTACTTC

d_call: NA
clone_size: few
j_call: TRBJ2-4
v_call: TRBV21-1
cdr3_aa: CASSKESWRSGRNNIQYF
cdr3_nt: TGTGCCAGCAGCAAAGAAAGCTGGAGAAGCGGGAGAAACAACATTCAGTACTTC

d_call: TRBD1
clone_size: NA
j_call: TRBJ2-7
v_call: TRBV7-9
cdr3_aa: CASSRQGAGYEQYF
cdr3_nt: TGTGCCAGCAGCAGACAGGGGGCGGGATACGAGCAGTACTTC

d_call: TRBD1
clone_size: few
j_call: TRBJ2-7
v_call: TRBV6-5
cdr3_aa: CASKWGQAQYEQYF
cdr3_nt: TGTGCCAGCAAATGGGGACAGGCTCAATACGAGCAGTACTTC

d_call: TRBD1
clone_size: NA
j_call: TRBJ2-1
v_call: TRBV20-1
cdr3_aa: CSARDGTGSYNEQFF
cdr3_nt: TGCAGTGCTAGAGACGGGACAGGGTCCTACAATGAGCAGTTCTTC

d_call: NA
clone_size: NA
j_call: TRBJ1-2
v_call: TRBV9
cdr3_aa: CASSRDLTGYGYTF
cdr3_nt: TGTGCCAGCAGCCGGGACCTGACGGGCTATGGCTACACCTTC

d_call: NA
clone_size: NA
j_call: TRBJ2-1
v_call: TRBV19
cdr3_aa: CASSKDRGNEQFF
cdr3_nt: TGTGCCAGTAGTAAGGACAGAGGCAATGAGCAGTTCTTC

d_call: TRBD1
clone_size: NA
j_call: TRBJ2-6
v_call: TRBV9
cdr3_aa: CASSPRTGRPDSGANVLTF
cdr3_nt: TGTGCCAGCAGCCCCCGGACAGGCCGACCGGACTCTGGGGCCAACGTCCTGACTTTC

d_call: NA
clone_size: NA
j_call: TRBJ1-1
v_call: TRBV9
cdr3_aa: CASSADGNTEAFF
cdr3_nt: TGTGCCAGCAGCGCAGACGGGAACACTGAAGCTTTCTTT

d_call: TRBD2
clone_size: few
j_call: TRBJ2-1
v_call: TRBV7-2
cdr3_aa: CASRVSGSSYNEQFF
cdr3_nt: TGTGCCAGCAGGGTTAGCGGGAGCTCCTACAATGAGCAGTTCTTC

d_call: TRBD1
clone_size: few
j_call: TRBJ2-3
v_call: TRBV7-8
cdr3_aa: CASSFNRGSTDTQYF
cdr3_nt: TGTGCCAGCAGTTTTAACAGGGGTAGCACAGATACGCAGTATTTT

d_call: NA
clone_size: NA
j_call: TRBJ1-4
v_call: TRBV5-1
cdr3_aa: CASSLAFYGEYNEKLFF
cdr3_nt: TGCGCCAGCAGCTTGGCCTTCTACGGGGAGTATAATGAAAAACTGTTTTTT

d_call: NA
clone_size: few
j_call: TRBJ2-7
v_call: TRBV7-6
cdr3_aa: CASSLGSDDEQYF
cdr3_nt: TGTGCCAGCAGCTTAGGTTCGGATGACGAGCAGTACTTC

d_call: NA
clone_size: NA
j_call: TRBJ2-7
v_call: TRBV20-1
cdr3_aa: CSARGRENEQYF
cdr3_nt: TGCAGTGCAAGGGGGCGGGAGAACGAGCAGTACTTC

d_call: NA
clone_size: few
j_call: TRBJ2-2
v_call: TRBV2
cdr3_aa: CASREPGRTGELFF
cdr3_nt: TGTGCCAGCAGGGAGCCGGGGCGCACCGGGGAGCTGTTTTTT

d_call: NA
clone_size: NA
j_call: TRBJ2-7
v_call: TRBV4-2
cdr3_aa: CASSQDRTPNNEQYF
cdr3_nt: TGTGCCAGCAGCCAAGATCGAACACCTAACAACGAGCAGTACTTC

d_call: NA
clone_size: many
j_call: TRBJ2-7
v_call: TRBV5-6
cdr3_aa: CASSGNSYEQYF
cdr3_nt: TGTGCCAGCAGCGGGAACTCCTACGAGCAGTACTTC

d_call: NA
clone_size: NA
j_call: TRBJ2-5
v_call: TRBV4-1
cdr3_aa: CASSTLFSRFQETQYF
cdr3_nt: TGCGCCAGCAGCACCCTCTTTAGCCGGTTCCAAGAGACCCAGTACTTC

d_call: TRBD2
clone_size: few
j_call: TRBJ2-1
v_call: TRBV10-3
cdr3_aa: CAISERLAGGPTYNEQFF
cdr3_nt: TGTGCCATCAGTGAGAGACTAGCGGGGGGGCCGACCTACAATGAGCAGTTCTTC

d_call: NA
clone_size: NA
j_call: TRBJ2-3
v_call: TRBV9
cdr3_aa: CASSALRSTDTQYF
cdr3_nt: TGTGCCAGCAGCGCTCTCAGGAGCACAGATACGCAGTATTTT

d_call: NA
clone_size: NA
j_call: TRBJ1-6
v_call: TRBV28
cdr3_aa: CASSGQQLNSPLHF
cdr3_nt: TGTGCCAGCAGCGGACAGCAATTAAATTCACCCCTCCACTTT

d_call: NA
clone_size: NA
j_call: TRBJ1-4
v_call: TRBV7-6
cdr3_aa: CASSSGPGEDEKLFF
cdr3_nt: TGTGCCAGCAGCTCCGGGCCGGGGGAGGATGAAAAACTGTTTTTT

d_call: NA
clone_size: NA
j_call: TRBJ1-3
v_call: TRBV20-1
cdr3_aa: CSAFQTQGNTIYF
cdr3_nt: TGCAGTGCTTTTCAGACACAAGGAAACACCATATATTTT

d_call: NA
clone_size: few
j_call: TRBJ2-7
v_call: TRBV10-1
cdr3_aa: CASTREQYF
cdr3_nt: TGCGCCAGCACCCGCGAGCAGTACTTC

d_call: NA
clone_size: few
j_call: TRBJ2-2
v_call: TRBV9
cdr3_aa: CASSDKKGTNTGELFF
cdr3_nt: TGTGCCAGCAGCGACAAGAAGGGGACGAACACCGGGGAGCTGTTTTTT

d_call: NA
clone_size: NA
j_call: TRBJ2-3
v_call: TRBV5-5
cdr3_aa: CASSLWEHTDTQYF
cdr3_nt: TGTGCCAGCAGCTTGTGGGAGCACACAGATACGCAGTATTTT

d_call: TRBD1
clone_size: NA
j_call: TRBJ2-5
v_call: TRBV4-1
cdr3_aa: CASSSGGDETQYF
cdr3_nt: TGCGCCAGCAGCTCAGGGGGCGATGAGACCCAGTACTTC

d_call: NA
clone_size: NA
j_call: TRBJ2-1
v_call: TRBV27
cdr3_aa: CASRQRLNEQFF
cdr3_nt: TGTGCCAGCAGGCAGAGGCTCAATGAGCAGTTCTTC

d_call: NA
clone_size: few
j_call: TRBJ2-5
v_call: TRBV5-1
cdr3_aa: CASSYRLDIQETQYF
cdr3_nt: TGCGCCAGCAGCTACCGACTAGACATACAAGAGACCCAGTACTTC

d_call: TRBD1
clone_size: NA
j_call: TRBJ2-2
v_call: TRBV5-1
cdr3_aa: CASSWGQGGTGELFF
cdr3_nt: TGCGCCAGCAGCTGGGGACAGGGTGGCACCGGGGAGCTGTTTTTT

d_call: NA
clone_size: few
j_call: TRBJ2-1
v_call: TRBV30
cdr3_aa: CAWSPTGTSSYNEQFF
cdr3_nt: TGTGCCTGGAGTCCGACAGGAACTAGCTCCTACAATGAGCAGTTCTTC

d_call: TRBD2
clone_size: NA
j_call: TRBJ2-3
v_call: TRBV11-2
cdr3_aa: CASSLGRSAGGLADTQYF
cdr3_nt: TGTGCCAGCAGCTTGGGGCGTAGTGCGGGGGGTCTCGCAGATACGCAGTATTTT

d_call: TRBD2
clone_size: few
j_call: TRBJ2-1
v_call: TRBV30
cdr3_aa: CAWTSPGGYNEQFF
cdr3_nt: TGTGCCTGGACCTCTCCGGGGGGGTACAATGAGCAGTTCTTC

d_call: NA
clone_size: NA
j_call: TRBJ2-5
v_call: TRBV20-1
cdr3_aa: CSASFRLLQETQYF
cdr3_nt: TGCAGTGCTAGTTTTCGGCTACTCCAAGAGACCCAGTACTTC

d_call: NA
clone_size: NA
j_call: TRBJ2-1
v_call: TRBV27
cdr3_aa: CASSTPLRGSYNEQFF
cdr3_nt: TGTGCCAGCAGTACGCCACTTAGGGGCTCCTACAATGAGCAGTTCTTC

d_call: NA
clone_size: few
j_call: TRBJ2-5
v_call: TRBV27
cdr3_aa: CASSPKANRVQETQYF
cdr3_nt: TGTGCCAGCAGTCCCAAGGCGAACCGGGTCCAAGAGACCCAGTACTTC